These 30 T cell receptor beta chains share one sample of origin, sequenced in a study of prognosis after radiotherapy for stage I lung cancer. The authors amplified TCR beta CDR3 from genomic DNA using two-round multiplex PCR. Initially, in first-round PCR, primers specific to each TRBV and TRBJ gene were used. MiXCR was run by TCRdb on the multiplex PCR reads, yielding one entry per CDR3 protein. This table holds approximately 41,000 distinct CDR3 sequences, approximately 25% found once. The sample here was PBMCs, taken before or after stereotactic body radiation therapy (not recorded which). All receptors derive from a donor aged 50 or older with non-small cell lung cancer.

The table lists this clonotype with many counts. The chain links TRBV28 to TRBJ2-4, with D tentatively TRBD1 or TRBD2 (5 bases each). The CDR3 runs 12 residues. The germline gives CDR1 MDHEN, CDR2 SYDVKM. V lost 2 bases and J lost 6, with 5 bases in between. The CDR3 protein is CASSLGGNIQYF. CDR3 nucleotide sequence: TGTGCCAGCAGTTTAGGGGGAAACATTCAGTACTTC.

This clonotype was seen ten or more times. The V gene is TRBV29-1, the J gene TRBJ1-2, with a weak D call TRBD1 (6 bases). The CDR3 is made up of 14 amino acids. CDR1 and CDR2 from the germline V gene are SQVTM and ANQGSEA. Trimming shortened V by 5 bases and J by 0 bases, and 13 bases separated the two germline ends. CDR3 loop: CSVSGSGANYGYTF. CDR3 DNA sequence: TGCAGCGTTTCTGGGTCAGGGGCTAACTATGGCTACACCTTC.

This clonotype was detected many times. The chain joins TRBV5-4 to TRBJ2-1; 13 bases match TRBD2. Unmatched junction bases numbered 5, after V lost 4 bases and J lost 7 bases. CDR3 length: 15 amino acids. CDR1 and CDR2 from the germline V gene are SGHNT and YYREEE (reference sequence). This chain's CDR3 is CASSATSGGVNEQFF. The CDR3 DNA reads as TGTGCCAGCAGCGCAACTAGCGGGGGGGTTAATGAGCAGTTCTTC.

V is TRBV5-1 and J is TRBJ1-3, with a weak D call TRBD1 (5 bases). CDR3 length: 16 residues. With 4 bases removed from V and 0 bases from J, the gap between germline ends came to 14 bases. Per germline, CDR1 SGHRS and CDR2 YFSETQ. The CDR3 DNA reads TGCGCCAGCAGCCGACGGGACGCGAGCTCTGGAAACACCATATATTTT. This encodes CASSRRDASSGNTIYF.

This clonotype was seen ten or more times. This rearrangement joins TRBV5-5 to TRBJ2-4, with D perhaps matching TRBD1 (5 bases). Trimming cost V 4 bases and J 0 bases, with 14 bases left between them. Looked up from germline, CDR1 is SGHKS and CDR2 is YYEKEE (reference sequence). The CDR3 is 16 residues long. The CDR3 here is CASSKDTHLAKNIQYF. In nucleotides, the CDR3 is TGTGCCAGCAGCAAGGACACGCACCTAGCCAAAAACATTCAGTACTTC. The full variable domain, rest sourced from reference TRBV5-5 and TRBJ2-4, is DAGVTQSPTHLIKTRGQQVTLRCSPISGHKSVSWYQQVLGQGPQFIFQYYEKEERGRGNFPDRFSARQFPNYSSELNVNALLLGDSALYLCASSKDTHLAKNIQYFGAGTRLSVL.

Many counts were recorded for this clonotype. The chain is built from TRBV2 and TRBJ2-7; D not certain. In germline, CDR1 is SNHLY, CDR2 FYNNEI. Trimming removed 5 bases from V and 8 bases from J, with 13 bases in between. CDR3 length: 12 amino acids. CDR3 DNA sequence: TGTGCCAGCAGTTCCGGACGACTCCAGCAGTACTTC. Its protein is CASSSGRLQQYF.

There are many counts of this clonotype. This CDR3 reads CASSPLRFAGEYGYTF. For the CDR3, the DNA is TGTGCCAGCAGCCCCCTCCGGTTCGCAGGGGAATATGGCTACACCTTC. V gene TRBV7-9 combines with J gene TRBJ1-2; possibly TRBD1 for D (6 bases). The ends were cut back, 5 bases at V and 5 bases at J, with 21 bases in the middle. Germline V gives CDR1 SEHNR, CDR2 FQNEAQ (reference sequence). The CDR3 extends over 16 amino acids.

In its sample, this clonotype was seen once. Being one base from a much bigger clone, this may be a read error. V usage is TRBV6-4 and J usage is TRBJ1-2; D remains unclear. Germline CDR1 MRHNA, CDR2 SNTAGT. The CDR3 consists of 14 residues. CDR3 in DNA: TGTGCCAGCAGTGATCTTAAAGGGTTCTATGACTACACCTTC. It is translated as CASSDLKGFYDYTF.

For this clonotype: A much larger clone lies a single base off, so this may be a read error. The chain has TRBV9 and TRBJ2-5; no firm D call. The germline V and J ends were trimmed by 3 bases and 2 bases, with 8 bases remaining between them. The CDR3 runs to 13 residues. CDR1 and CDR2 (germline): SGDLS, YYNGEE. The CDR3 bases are TGTGCCAGCAGCGGGTGCCGACAAGAGACCCAGTACTTC. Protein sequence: CASSGCRQETQYF. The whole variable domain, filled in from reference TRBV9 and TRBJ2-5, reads DSGVTQTPKHLITATGQRVTLRCSPRSGDLSVYWYQQSLDQGLQFLIQYYNGEERAKGNILERFSAQQFPDLHSELNLSSLELGDSALYFCASSGCRQETQYFGPGTRLLVL.

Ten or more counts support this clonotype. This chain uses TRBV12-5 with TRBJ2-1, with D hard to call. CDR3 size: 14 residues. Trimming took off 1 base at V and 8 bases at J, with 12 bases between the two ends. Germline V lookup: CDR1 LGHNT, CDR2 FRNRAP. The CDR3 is CASGLDPPRDEQFF. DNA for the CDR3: TGTGCTAGTGGTTTGGACCCCCCTCGTGATGAGCAGTTCTTC. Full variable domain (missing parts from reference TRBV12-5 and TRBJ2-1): DARVTQTPRHKVTEMGQEVTMRCQPILGHNTVFWYRQTMMQGLELLAYFRNRAPLDDSGMPKDRFSAEMPDATLATLKIQPSEPRDSAVYFCASGLDPPRDEQFFGPGTRLTVL.

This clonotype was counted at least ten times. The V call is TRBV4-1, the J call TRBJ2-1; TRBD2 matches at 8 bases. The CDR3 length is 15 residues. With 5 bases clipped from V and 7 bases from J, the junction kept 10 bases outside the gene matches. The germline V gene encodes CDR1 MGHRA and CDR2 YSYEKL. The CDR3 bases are TGCGCCAGCAGCTATCCCGGGACTAGATGGAATGAGCAGTTCTTC. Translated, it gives CASSYPGTRWNEQFF.

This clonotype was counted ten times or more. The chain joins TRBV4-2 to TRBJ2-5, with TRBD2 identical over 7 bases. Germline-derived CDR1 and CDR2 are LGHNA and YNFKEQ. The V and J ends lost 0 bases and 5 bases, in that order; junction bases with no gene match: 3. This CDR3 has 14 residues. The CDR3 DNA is TGTGCCAGCAGCCAAGAGTCACTAGCGGAGACCCAGTACTTC. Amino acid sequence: CASSQESLAETQYF.

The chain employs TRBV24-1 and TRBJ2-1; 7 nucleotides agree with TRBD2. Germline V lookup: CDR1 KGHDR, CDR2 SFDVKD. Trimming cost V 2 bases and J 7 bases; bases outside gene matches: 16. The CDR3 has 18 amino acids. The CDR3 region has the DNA TGTGCCACCAGTGATTCCGCCCTTAGCGGTGGGGGGGGTAATGAGCAGTTCTTC. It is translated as CATSDSALSGGGGNEQFF.

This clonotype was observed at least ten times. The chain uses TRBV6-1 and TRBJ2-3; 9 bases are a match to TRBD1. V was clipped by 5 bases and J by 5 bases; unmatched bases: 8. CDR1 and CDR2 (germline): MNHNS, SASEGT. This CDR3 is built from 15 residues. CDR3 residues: CASSKNRGLGDTQYF. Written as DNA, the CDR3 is TGTGCCAGCAGTAAGAACAGGGGGCTTGGAGATACGCAGTATTTT.

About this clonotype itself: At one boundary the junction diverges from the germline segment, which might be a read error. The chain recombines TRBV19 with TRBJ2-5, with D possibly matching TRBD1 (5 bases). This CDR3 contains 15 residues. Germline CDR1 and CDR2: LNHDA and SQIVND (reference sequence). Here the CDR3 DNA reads TGTTCCAGTAGTCCGAAGATGGGGCCCCGAGAGACCCAGTACTTC. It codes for CSSSPKMGPRETQYF.

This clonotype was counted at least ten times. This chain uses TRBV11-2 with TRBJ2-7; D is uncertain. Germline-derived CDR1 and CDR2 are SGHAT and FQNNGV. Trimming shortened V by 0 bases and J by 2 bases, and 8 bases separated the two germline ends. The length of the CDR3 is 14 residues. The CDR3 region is CASSLDAAAYEQYF. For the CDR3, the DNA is TGTGCCAGCAGCTTAGATGCAGCTGCCTACGAGCAGTACTTC.

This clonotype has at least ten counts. CDR3 DNA sequence: TGTGCCACGGAGGGATCGAGATATGGCTACACCTTC. Residues: CATEGSRYGYTF. The chain recombines TRBV12-3 or TRBV12-4 with TRBJ1-2; D is ambiguous. This CDR3 is 12 amino acids long. V lost 10 bases, J lost 5 bases, and 14 bases lay in between.

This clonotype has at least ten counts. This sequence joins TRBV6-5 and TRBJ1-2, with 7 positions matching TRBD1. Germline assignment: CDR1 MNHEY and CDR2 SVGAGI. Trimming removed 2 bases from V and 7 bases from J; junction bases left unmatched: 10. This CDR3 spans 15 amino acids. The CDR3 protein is CASSYEAGGISGYTF. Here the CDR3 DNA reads TGTGCCAGCAGTTACGAGGCAGGGGGGATATCTGGCTACACCTTC.

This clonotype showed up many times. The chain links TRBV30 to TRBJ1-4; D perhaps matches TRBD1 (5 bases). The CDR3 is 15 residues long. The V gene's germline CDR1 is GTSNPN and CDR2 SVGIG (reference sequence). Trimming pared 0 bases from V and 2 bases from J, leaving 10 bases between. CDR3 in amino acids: CAWSVLRQTNEKLFF. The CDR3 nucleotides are TGTGCCTGGAGTGTACTACGACAGACTAATGAAAAACTGTTTTTT.

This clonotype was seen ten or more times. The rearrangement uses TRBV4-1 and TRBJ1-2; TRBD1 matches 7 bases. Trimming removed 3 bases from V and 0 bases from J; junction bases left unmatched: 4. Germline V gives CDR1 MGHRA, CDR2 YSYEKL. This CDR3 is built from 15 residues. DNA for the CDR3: TGCGCCAGCAGCCACCAAGGGACAGCTAACTATGGCTACACCTTC. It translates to CASSHQGTANYGYTF.

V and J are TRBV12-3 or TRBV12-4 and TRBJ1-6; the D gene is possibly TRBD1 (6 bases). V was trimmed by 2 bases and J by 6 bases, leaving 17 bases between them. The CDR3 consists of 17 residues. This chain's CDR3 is CASSLRPLQGLNSPLHF. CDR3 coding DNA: TGTGCCAGCAGTTTACGGCCCCTACAGGGTCTTAATTCACCCCTCCACTTT.

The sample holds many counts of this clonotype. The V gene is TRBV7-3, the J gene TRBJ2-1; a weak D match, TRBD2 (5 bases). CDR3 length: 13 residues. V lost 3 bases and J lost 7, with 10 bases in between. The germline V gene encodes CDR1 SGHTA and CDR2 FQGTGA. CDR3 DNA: TGTGCCAGCAGCTTGAGGGCGAGAAATGAGCAGTTCTTC. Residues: CASSLRARNEQFF.

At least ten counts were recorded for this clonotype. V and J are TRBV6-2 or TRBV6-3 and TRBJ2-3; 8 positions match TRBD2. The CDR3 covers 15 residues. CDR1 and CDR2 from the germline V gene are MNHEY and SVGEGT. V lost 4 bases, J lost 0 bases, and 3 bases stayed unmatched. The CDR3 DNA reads TGTGCCAGCAGTTCGGGGGGGCTGAGCACAGATACGCAGTATTTT. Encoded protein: CASSSGGLSTDTQYF.

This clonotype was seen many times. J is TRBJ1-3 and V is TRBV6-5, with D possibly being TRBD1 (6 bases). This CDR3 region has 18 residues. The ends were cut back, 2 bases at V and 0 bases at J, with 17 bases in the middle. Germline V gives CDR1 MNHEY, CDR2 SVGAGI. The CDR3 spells CASSYVRQALSSGNTIYF. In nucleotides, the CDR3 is TGTGCCAGCAGTTACGTAAGACAGGCGCTAAGCTCTGGAAACACCATATATTTT.

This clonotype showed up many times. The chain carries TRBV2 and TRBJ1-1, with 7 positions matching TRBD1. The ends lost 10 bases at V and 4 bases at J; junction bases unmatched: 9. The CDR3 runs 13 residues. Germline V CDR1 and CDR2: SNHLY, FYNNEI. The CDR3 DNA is TGTGCCAACCAAGACAGGGTCTCCACTGAAGCTTTCTTT. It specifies CANQDRVSTEAFF.

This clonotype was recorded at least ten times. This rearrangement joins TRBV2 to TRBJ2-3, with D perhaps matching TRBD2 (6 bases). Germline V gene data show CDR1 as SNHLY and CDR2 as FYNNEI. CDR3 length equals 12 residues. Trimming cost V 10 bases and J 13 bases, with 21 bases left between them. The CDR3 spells CATDGGAPFKYF. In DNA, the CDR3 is TGTGCCACGGATGGCGGGGCCCCCTTTAAGTATTTT.

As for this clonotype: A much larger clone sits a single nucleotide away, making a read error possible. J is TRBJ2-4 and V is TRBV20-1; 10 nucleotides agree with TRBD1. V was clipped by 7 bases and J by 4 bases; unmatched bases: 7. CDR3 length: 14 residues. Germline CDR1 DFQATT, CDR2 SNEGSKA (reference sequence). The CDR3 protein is CSDSRGQGKNIQYF. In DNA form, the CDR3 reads TGCAGTGATAGCAGGGGACAGGGGAAAAACATTCAGTACTTC.

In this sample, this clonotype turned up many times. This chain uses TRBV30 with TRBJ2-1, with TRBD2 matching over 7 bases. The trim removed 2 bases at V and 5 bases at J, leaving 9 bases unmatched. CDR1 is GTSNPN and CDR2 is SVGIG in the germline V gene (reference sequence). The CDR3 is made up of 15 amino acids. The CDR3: CAWSSGASGDNEQFF. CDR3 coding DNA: TGTGCCTGGAGTTCTGGGGCTAGCGGCGACAATGAGCAGTTCTTC. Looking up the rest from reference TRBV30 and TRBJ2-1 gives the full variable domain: SQTIHQWPATLVQPVGSPLSLECTVEGTSNPNLYWYRQAAGRGLQLLFYSVGIGQISSEVPQNLSASRPQDRQFILSSKKLLLSDSGFYLCAWSSGASGDNEQFFGPGTRLTVL.

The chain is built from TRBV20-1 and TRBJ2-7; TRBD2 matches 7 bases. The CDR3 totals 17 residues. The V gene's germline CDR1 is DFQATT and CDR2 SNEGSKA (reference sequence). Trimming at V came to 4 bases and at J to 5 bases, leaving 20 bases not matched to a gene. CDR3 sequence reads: CSAIYSAGGGLRNEQYF. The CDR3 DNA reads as TGCAGTGCTATCTACTCAGCTGGGGGAGGGCTGAGGAACGAGCAGTACTTC.

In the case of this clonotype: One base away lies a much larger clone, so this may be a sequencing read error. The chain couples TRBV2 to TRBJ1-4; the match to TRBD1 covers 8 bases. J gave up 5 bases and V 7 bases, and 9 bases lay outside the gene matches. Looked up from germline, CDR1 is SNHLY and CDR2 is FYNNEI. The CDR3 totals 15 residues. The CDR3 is CASTSTGTGNEKLFF. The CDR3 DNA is TGTGCCAGCACCAGCACCGGGACAGGCAATGAAAAACTGTTTTTT.